This TCR beta chain was captured in a study of blood T cell repertoires in COVID-19. The CDR3 length is 15 residues. V gave up 4 bases and J gave up 0 bases, with 12 bases separating them. Germline-derived CDR1 and CDR2 are MNHEY and SVGAGI. Libraries were prepared by immunoSEQ multiplex PCR; TCRdb keeps only in-frame clonotypes and omits some of them. The sample includes some 670,000 clones, about 90% seen only once; the top ten take 0.2% to 0.3%. The TCR sequence derives from a woman aged 18-29 years with acute or convalescent COVID-19. The gene calls are TRBV6-5 and TRBJ1-1; unclear D gene. The sample taken for sequencing was peripheral blood. In DNA, the CDR3 is TGTGCCAGCAGTTCCTCAGCCCCCATGAACACTGAAGCTTTCTTT. This sequence encodes CASSSSAPMNTEAFF.